This is a list of T cell receptor beta chains from one sample in a study of T-cell memory formation after mild COVID-19. TCRdb recomputed calls from the 5' RACE reads with MiXCR, one row per CDR3 protein. The data contain under 110,000 distinct CDR3 sequences, around 12% of them singletons. Sequenced input: PBMCs or a T cell subset sorted from them (not recorded which). The source of these receptors is an adult woman who had mild COVID-19 (a few samples of this study predate the infection). Cell type and time point are not known. Each CDR3 is given with its conserved first and last residue. The D gene is left open where the match is weak. Size is omitted from some rows. Given values are once, few, many or a class for expanded clones.

j_call: TRBJ2-7; v_call: TRBV4-1; clone_size: few; d_call: TRBD1; cdr3_nt: TGCGCCAGCAGCCTCCGGGACAGCTCCTACGAGCAGTACTTC; cdr3_aa: CASSLRDSSYEQYF
j_call: TRBJ2-6; v_call: TRBV29-1; clone_size: NA; d_call: NA; cdr3_nt: TGCAGCGTTGAAGTACACCGCGAACAGGGCACTGGGGCCAACGTCCTGACTTTC; cdr3_aa: CSVEVHREQGTGANVLTF
j_call: TRBJ2-7; v_call: TRBV20-1; clone_size: few; d_call: TRBD1; cdr3_nt: TGCAGTGCCCCGGCCCTCGACAGGGACCTCTCCTACGAGCAGTACTTC; cdr3_aa: CSAPALDRDLSYEQYF
j_call: TRBJ2-3; v_call: TRBV12-3/TRBV12-4; clone_size: NA; d_call: NA; cdr3_nt: TGTGCCAGCAGTTCCCACCCTAGCGCAGATACGCAGTATTTT; cdr3_aa: CASSSHPSADTQYF
j_call: TRBJ2-7; v_call: TRBV12-3/TRBV12-4; clone_size: many; d_call: NA; cdr3_nt: TGTGCCAGCAGCGAGAGTACGGGTTACGAGCAGTACTTC; cdr3_aa: CASSESTGYEQYF
j_call: TRBJ2-5; v_call: TRBV5-1; clone_size: NA; d_call: NA; cdr3_nt: TGCGCCAGCAGCTCCATTAGCGGAGGTAGAGGTGGAGAGACCCAGTACTTC; cdr3_aa: CASSSISGGRGGETQYF
j_call: TRBJ2-1; v_call: TRBV6-5; clone_size: NA; d_call: TRBD2; cdr3_nt: TGTGCCAGCAGTTACCCTACTAGCGGGAGCCACGGTGAGCAGTTCTTC; cdr3_aa: CASSYPTSGSHGEQFF
j_call: TRBJ2-1; v_call: TRBV19; clone_size: NA; d_call: NA; cdr3_nt: TGTGCCAGTAGTAGCCGACTAGACTATGAGCAGTTCTTC; cdr3_aa: CASSSRLDYEQFF
j_call: TRBJ2-7; v_call: TRBV7-6; clone_size: few; d_call: TRBD1; cdr3_nt: TGTGCCAGCGGGGCGACAGGGGGCTCCTACGAGCAGTACTTC; cdr3_aa: CASGATGGSYEQYF
j_call: TRBJ2-3; v_call: TRBV30; clone_size: NA; d_call: TRBD2; cdr3_nt: TGTGCCTGGAGTGCCGGGGGGGTGCCAGATACGCAGTATTTT; cdr3_aa: CAWSAGGVPDTQYF
j_call: TRBJ2-1; v_call: TRBV24-1; clone_size: many; d_call: TRBD1; cdr3_nt: TGTGCCACCAGTAGGCAGGGGGCTTACAATGAGCAGTTCTTC; cdr3_aa: CATSRQGAYNEQFF
j_call: TRBJ2-3; v_call: TRBV24-1; clone_size: few; d_call: NA; cdr3_nt: TGTGCCACCTCTGGACGGTATAACACAGATACGCAGTATTTT; cdr3_aa: CATSGRYNTDTQYF
j_call: TRBJ2-7; v_call: TRBV7-9; clone_size: NA; d_call: TRBD1; cdr3_nt: TGTGCCAGCAGCTTAGTAGGCGGACAGGCAGCCTACGAGCAGTACTTC; cdr3_aa: CASSLVGGQAAYEQYF
j_call: TRBJ1-2; v_call: TRBV3-1; clone_size: few; d_call: TRBD1; cdr3_nt: TGTGCCAGCAGCCAAGTTACAGGGGGCGCATCGGATGGCTACACCTTC; cdr3_aa: CASSQVTGGASDGYTF
j_call: TRBJ2-7; v_call: TRBV15; clone_size: many; d_call: NA; cdr3_nt: TGTGCCACCAGCCAAGAGACAATCTCCTACGAGCAGTACTTC; cdr3_aa: CATSQETISYEQYF
j_call: TRBJ2-1; v_call: TRBV7-7; clone_size: many; d_call: NA; cdr3_nt: TGTGCTGTAGGGGAAATGACACCCGAGAATGAGCAGTTCTTC; cdr3_aa: CAVGEMTPENEQFF
j_call: TRBJ1-2; v_call: TRBV7-9; clone_size: NA; d_call: NA; cdr3_nt: TGTGCCAGCAGCTTAGGGGAGACTAACTATGGCTACACCTTC; cdr3_aa: CASSLGETNYGYTF
j_call: TRBJ2-7; v_call: TRBV7-6; clone_size: NA; d_call: TRBD2; cdr3_nt: TGTGCCAGCAGCTTAGGGGAGCGGGGGTTCACCTACGAGCAGTACTTC; cdr3_aa: CASSLGERGFTYEQYF
j_call: TRBJ2-5; v_call: TRBV18; clone_size: few; d_call: NA; cdr3_nt: TGTGCCAGCTCACCACGGGGATATTACCAAGAGACCCAGTACTTC; cdr3_aa: CASSPRGYYQETQYF
j_call: TRBJ1-5; v_call: TRBV5-1; clone_size: NA; d_call: TRBD1; cdr3_nt: TGCGCCAGCAGCCCAGAATCAGGGGGGCCCCAGCATTTT; cdr3_aa: CASSPESGGPQHF
j_call: TRBJ2-5; v_call: TRBV4-2; clone_size: NA; d_call: NA; cdr3_nt: TGTGCCAGCAGCCAAGACTTGGCTGGGCTAGTTGGGGAGACCCAGTACTTC; cdr3_aa: CASSQDLAGLVGETQYF
j_call: TRBJ2-3; v_call: TRBV6-5; clone_size: few; d_call: NA; cdr3_nt: TGTGCCAGCAGTTACGGAGATGGAGCTGCGCAGTATTTT; cdr3_aa: CASSYGDGAAQYF
j_call: TRBJ2-3; v_call: TRBV20-1; clone_size: few; d_call: NA; cdr3_nt: TGCAGTGTTAGAGGGTGGGAGATATCTAAAGATACGCAGTATTTT; cdr3_aa: CSVRGWEISKDTQYF
j_call: TRBJ2-7; v_call: TRBV20-1; clone_size: few; d_call: TRBD2; cdr3_nt: TGCAGTGCCGATCCGCTAGCGGGAGAGTCCTACGAGCAGTACTTC; cdr3_aa: CSADPLAGESYEQYF
j_call: TRBJ2-1; v_call: TRBV5-6; clone_size: few; d_call: NA; cdr3_nt: TGTGCCAGCAGCTTGGCCGGCTATTCGTGGGGTGAGCAGTTCTTC; cdr3_aa: CASSLAGYSWGEQFF
j_call: TRBJ2-3; v_call: TRBV24-1; clone_size: NA; d_call: NA; cdr3_nt: TGTGCCACCAGTGATACGTGGGCAAGCGGCACAGATACGCAGTATTTT; cdr3_aa: CATSDTWASGTDTQYF
j_call: TRBJ2-7; v_call: TRBV6-2/TRBV6-3; clone_size: many; d_call: TRBD1; cdr3_nt: TGTGCCAGCAGTCCGCTGGGACAGGGTACCTACGAGCAGTACTTC; cdr3_aa: CASSPLGQGTYEQYF
j_call: TRBJ2-7; v_call: TRBV7-9; clone_size: NA; d_call: NA; cdr3_nt: TGTGCCAGCACACACGGACAGTCCTACGAGCAGTACTTC; cdr3_aa: CASTHGQSYEQYF
j_call: TRBJ2-1; v_call: TRBV24-1; clone_size: NA; d_call: TRBD2; cdr3_nt: TGTGCCACCAGTTGGCTAGCGGGGGGAGGGGAGCAGTTCTTC; cdr3_aa: CATSWLAGGGEQFF
j_call: TRBJ1-5; v_call: TRBV6-1; clone_size: NA; d_call: TRBD1; cdr3_nt: TGTGCCAGCAGGGTCGGGGGACAGGGAGGACAGCCCCAGCATTTT; cdr3_aa: CASRVGGQGGQPQHF
j_call: TRBJ2-3; v_call: TRBV6-6; clone_size: NA; d_call: TRBD2; cdr3_nt: TGTGCCAGCAGTTACGGGCGGGAGTCCACAGATACGCAGTATTTT; cdr3_aa: CASSYGRESTDTQYF
j_call: TRBJ2-2; v_call: TRBV7-2; clone_size: few; d_call: TRBD2; cdr3_nt: TGTGCCAGCAGCTTAGCGCCTAGCGGGGGTAACACCGGGGAGCTGTTTTTT; cdr3_aa: CASSLAPSGGNTGELFF
j_call: TRBJ2-7; v_call: TRBV5-1; clone_size: NA; d_call: NA; cdr3_nt: TGCGCCAGCAGCTTGACAGGGACCGGCTACGAGCAGTACTTC; cdr3_aa: CASSLTGTGYEQYF
j_call: TRBJ2-7; v_call: TRBV7-6; clone_size: NA; d_call: NA; cdr3_nt: TGTGCCAGCAGCTTAATTAGGGACGAGCAGTACTTC; cdr3_aa: CASSLIRDEQYF
j_call: TRBJ2-4; v_call: TRBV11-3; clone_size: few; d_call: NA; cdr3_nt: TGTGCCAGCAGCTACACCCGGCGGGACGGGAAAAACATTCAGTACTTC; cdr3_aa: CASSYTRRDGKNIQYF
j_call: TRBJ1-2; v_call: TRBV5-1; clone_size: few; d_call: NA; cdr3_nt: TGCGCCAGCAGCCCGGACAAGTCTAAGGTCTCCGGCTACACCTTC; cdr3_aa: CASSPDKSKVSGYTF
j_call: TRBJ2-1; v_call: TRBV7-9; clone_size: NA; d_call: NA; cdr3_nt: TGTGCCAGCAGCTTAGCGAGGGTGGCCGGCGAATTTGAGCAGTTCTTC; cdr3_aa: CASSLARVAGEFEQFF
j_call: TRBJ1-1; v_call: TRBV12-3/TRBV12-4; clone_size: few; d_call: NA; cdr3_nt: TGTGCCAGCAGCCCCTCTCTGGGCCTTAACACTGAAGCTTTCTTT; cdr3_aa: CASSPSLGLNTEAFF
j_call: TRBJ2-1; v_call: TRBV20-1; clone_size: few; d_call: NA; cdr3_nt: TGCAGTGCCGGGGACGGGGGAGACTACAATGAGCAGTTCTTC; cdr3_aa: CSAGDGGDYNEQFF
j_call: TRBJ2-1; v_call: TRBV7-2; clone_size: few; d_call: NA; cdr3_nt: TGTGCCAGCAGCCCATCTATCGTCTCGCTCGATGAGCAGTTCTTC; cdr3_aa: CASSPSIVSLDEQFF
j_call: TRBJ2-7; v_call: TRBV20-1; clone_size: NA; d_call: NA; cdr3_nt: TGCAGTGCTAGCTTCCTTGGGGGGCCTTACTACGAGCAGTACTTC; cdr3_aa: CSASFLGGPYYEQYF
j_call: TRBJ2-1; v_call: TRBV5-4; clone_size: few; d_call: NA; cdr3_nt: TGTGCCAGCAGCCTCCGGGTTCCCAATGAGCAGTTCTTC; cdr3_aa: CASSLRVPNEQFF
j_call: TRBJ2-2; v_call: TRBV24-1; clone_size: few; d_call: NA; cdr3_nt: TGTGCCACCAGTCCCAGGGGGCGAAAGCGGGAGGACACCGGGGAGCTGTTTTTT; cdr3_aa: CATSPRGRKREDTGELFF
j_call: TRBJ2-3; v_call: TRBV7-6; clone_size: few; d_call: NA; cdr3_nt: TGTGCCAGCAGCGCAGGGGGGCTAGCCGCAGATACGCAGTATTTT; cdr3_aa: CASSAGGLAADTQYF
j_call: TRBJ1-2; v_call: TRBV12-3/TRBV12-4; clone_size: NA; d_call: TRBD1; cdr3_nt: TGTGCCAGCAGTTTGAGGATGGGGACAGGGTTGGGCTATGGCTACACCTTC; cdr3_aa: CASSLRMGTGLGYGYTF
j_call: TRBJ1-1; v_call: TRBV6-6; clone_size: few; d_call: NA; cdr3_nt: TGTGCCAGTTCCTCGGGGGGCCTGAACACTGAAGCTTTCTTT; cdr3_aa: CASSSGGLNTEAFF
j_call: TRBJ1-1; v_call: TRBV7-6; clone_size: NA; d_call: NA; cdr3_nt: TGTGCCAGCAGCTCCAATGACGGGGTTAACACTGAAGCTTTCTTT; cdr3_aa: CASSSNDGVNTEAFF
j_call: TRBJ2-3; v_call: TRBV29-1; clone_size: NA; d_call: NA; cdr3_nt: TGCAGCGTTGAGGACGGGGGTCGCCAAGATACGCAGTATTTT; cdr3_aa: CSVEDGGRQDTQYF
j_call: TRBJ2-1; v_call: TRBV7-9; clone_size: NA; d_call: NA; cdr3_nt: TGTGCCAGCAGCTTTTTGGCGGAGGGCGCGTCCTACAATGAGCAGTTCTTC; cdr3_aa: CASSFLAEGASYNEQFF
j_call: TRBJ2-7; v_call: TRBV5-4; clone_size: NA; d_call: TRBD2; cdr3_nt: TGTGCCAGCAGCGGAACTAGCGGTAGCTCCTACGAGCAGTACTTC; cdr3_aa: CASSGTSGSSYEQYF
j_call: TRBJ2-1; v_call: TRBV20-1; clone_size: NA; d_call: NA; cdr3_nt: TGCAGTGCTAGAGCGGGAGCCTACAATGAGCAGTTCTTC; cdr3_aa: CSARAGAYNEQFF
j_call: TRBJ2-7; v_call: TRBV20-1; clone_size: NA; d_call: NA; cdr3_nt: TGCAGTGCTAGGTTTGGCGACGAGCAGTACTTC; cdr3_aa: CSARFGDEQYF
j_call: TRBJ1-4; v_call: TRBV9; clone_size: NA; d_call: NA; cdr3_nt: TGTGCCAGCAGTGATGGGGCCATCAATGAAAAACTGTTTTTT; cdr3_aa: CASSDGAINEKLFF
j_call: TRBJ2-2; v_call: TRBV24-1; clone_size: NA; d_call: NA; cdr3_nt: TGTGCCACCCTCGGGAGCGGTACCGGGGAGCTGTTTTTT; cdr3_aa: CATLGSGTGELFF
j_call: TRBJ2-3; v_call: TRBV12-3/TRBV12-4; clone_size: NA; d_call: NA; cdr3_nt: TGTGCCAGCAGTTTAGAGCGAGATACGCAGTATTTT; cdr3_aa: CASSLERDTQYF
j_call: TRBJ1-2; v_call: TRBV12-3/TRBV12-4; clone_size: few; d_call: NA; cdr3_nt: TGTGCCAGCAGTTTAGAGGGATATGGCTACACCTTC; cdr3_aa: CASSLEGYGYTF
j_call: TRBJ2-1; v_call: TRBV13; clone_size: few; d_call: TRBD2; cdr3_nt: TGTGCCAGCAGCTCCTCTGCGGGAGGACCGGCGAGCAATGAGCAGTTCTTC; cdr3_aa: CASSSSAGGPASNEQFF
j_call: TRBJ2-7; v_call: TRBV12-3/TRBV12-4; clone_size: many; d_call: NA; cdr3_nt: TGTGCCAGCACCCAGTCGGGGGTTCGGTACGAGCAGTACTTC; cdr3_aa: CASTQSGVRYEQYF
j_call: TRBJ1-1; v_call: TRBV5-1; clone_size: NA; d_call: NA; cdr3_nt: TGCGCCAGCAGCCCCGGAGGGGGGGCCGGCAACACTGAAGCTTTCTTT; cdr3_aa: CASSPGGGAGNTEAFF